The T cell receptor beta chain described here comes from a study of T cells in Graves' hyperthyroidism and ophthalmopathy. Authors of the study amplified TCR beta CDR3 regions from RNA transcripts. The HTBI primer set served for first-round RT-PCR of the TCR CDR3. TCRdb recomputed calls from the multiplex PCR reads with MiXCR, one row per CDR3 protein. Seen here are under 600,000 distinct CDR3 sequences, approximately 15% observed once, and the top ten hold 2.5% to 4%. Study-level findings and limits: Researchers found most expanded thyroid clonotypes above 0.001 in blood as well.

At least ten counts were recorded for this clonotype. The antigen is unknown. V dropped 1 base and J dropped 5 bases, with 11 bases sitting between them. Germline values: CDR1 SNHLY, CDR2 FYNNEI. The length of the CDR3 is 14 residues. The chain joins TRBV2 to TRBJ2-5; D unclear. The sequencing input was blood. The TCR comes from a woman aged 40 to 50 with Graves' ophthalmopathy. This CDR3 is CASSEVPGGETQYF. CDR3 nucleotide sequence: TGTGCCAGCAGTGAAGTCCCGGGTGGGGAGACCCAGTACTTC.